This T cell receptor (beta chain) was documented in a study of shared clonotypes between healthy human individuals. This clone is a singleton in its sample. The V gene lost 3 bases and the J gene lost 1 base, with 6 bases spanning the gap. CDR1 MNHEY and CDR2 SVGAGI come from the germline V gene. The CDR3 has 13 residues. Profiling relied on immunoSEQ multiplex PCR, and the TCRdb table lists in-frame clones only, not all of them. The table records around 1.5 million clones, 95% to 99% of them present only once. Sequencing used naive CD4+ T cells sorted from blood. Described subset: CD45RA+ positively selected. The rearrangement uses TRBV6-5 and TRBJ1-1, with D hard to call. This sequence originates from a man aged 30 to 39 in good health. CDR3 sequence reads: CASSYITNTEAFF. Here the CDR3 DNA reads TGTGCCAGCAGTTATATCACGAACACTGAAGCTTTCTTT.